The next 30 T cell receptor beta chains were all read from a single sample in a study of Ad26.COV2.S vaccination and SARS-CoV-2 variants. The treatment was: some 20 received Ad26.COV2.S at low or high dose, single or two shots; five or six received placebo; per-sample allocation not given. Sampling happened 63 days after the first vaccine or placebo injection. TCRdb's table, derived via immunoSEQ multiplex PCR, lists solely in-frame clones and lacks some. Of 300,000 to 350,000 clones listed, roughly 90% are singletons. Specimen: peripheral blood, collected in a trial of Ad26.COV2.S vaccine versus placebo. Receptors were obtained from a person aged 18-65 years who received the Ad26.COV2.S COVID-19 vaccine or a placebo.

This sequence joins TRBV19 and TRBJ2-1, with 10 bases lining up with TRBD2. This CDR3 contains 16 residues. Germline CDR1 reads LNHDA; CDR2 reads SQIVND (reference sequence). The V and J ends lost 3 bases and 1 base, in that order; junction bases with no gene match: 3. The CDR3 region is CASSILAGGSYNEQFF. The CDR3 DNA follows: TGTGCCAGTAGTATCTTAGCGGGGGGTTCCTACAATGAGCAGTTCTTC.

This chain uses TRBV30 with TRBJ1-2; a possible D gene is TRBD1 (5 bases). The V gene lost 3 bases and the J gene lost 9 bases, with 11 bases spanning the gap. CDR1 GTSNPN and CDR2 SVGIG come from the germline V gene (reference sequence). The CDR3 has 11 amino acids. CDR3 sequence reads: CAWRGPQSYTF. The CDR3 DNA reads as TGTGCCTGGAGGGGGCCTCAAAGCTACACCTTC.

This clone appeared a single time. The chain links TRBV5-1 to TRBJ2-7, with TRBD1 matching 9 bases. CDR1 and CDR2 from the germline V gene are SGHRS and YFSETQ. J lost 4 bases, V lost 7 bases, and 12 bases had no gene match. CDR3 length: 15 amino acids. CDR3 protein: CASQIAGTGIYEQYF. CDR3 DNA sequence: TGCGCCAGCCAAATAGCCGGGACAGGGATATACGAGCAGTACTTC.

This chain joins TRBV3-1 (or the pseudogene TRBV3-2) and TRBJ2-7; D uncertain. This CDR3 comprises 18 residues. V shed 0 bases and J shed 0 bases, with 18 bases lying between them. Germline V gene lookup returns CDR1 LGHDT and CDR2 YNNKEL (reference sequence). The CDR3: CASSQDIAPDRDSYEQYF. CDR3 bases: TGTGCCAGCAGCCAAGATATCGCCCCGGATAGGGACTCCTACGAGCAGTACTTC.

This chain links TRBV7-2 with TRBJ1-1; 10 positions agree with TRBD1. Germline-derived CDR1 and CDR2 are SGHTA and FQGNSA. The CDR3 totals 16 residues. Trimming at V came to 3 bases and at J to 4 bases, leaving 8 bases not matched to a gene. CDR3 in amino acids: CASSFIPGQGITEAFF. CDR3 in DNA: TGTGCCAGCAGCTTCATACCGGGACAGGGGATCACTGAAGCTTTCTTT. Using reference TRBV7-2 and TRBJ1-1 for the parts outside the CDR3, the full variable domain is GAGVSQSPSNKVTEKGKDVELRCDPISGHTALYWYRQSLGQGLEFLIYFQGNSAPDKSGLPSDRFSAERTGGSVSTLTIQRTQQEDSAVYLCASSFIPGQGITEAFFGQGTRLTVV.

The chain has TRBV5-6 and TRBJ2-2; 8 nucleotides match TRBD2. V dropped 4 bases and J dropped 7; count of bases not matched to a gene: 9. Looked up from germline, CDR1 is SGHDT and CDR2 is YYEEEE. This CDR3 is built from 15 residues. CDR3: CASSPGERENGELFF. Here the CDR3 DNA reads TGTGCCAGCAGCCCCGGGGAGCGGGAGAACGGGGAGCTGTTTTTT. The full variable domain, completed using reference TRBV5-6 and TRBJ2-2, is DAGVTQSPTHLIKTRGQQVTLRCSPKSGHDTVSWYQQALGQGPQFIFQYYEEEERQRGNFPDRFSGHQFPNYSSELNVNALLLGDSALYLCASSPGERENGELFFGEGSRLTVL.

The J gene is TRBJ1-5, the V gene TRBV7-9; weak D call: TRBD1 (5 bases). The germline gives CDR1 SEHNR, CDR2 FQNEAQ (reference sequence). CDR3 length: 16 residues. The V end was cut by 1 base, the J end by 3 bases, with 13 bases between. CDR3 protein: CASSLEGPGHNQPQHF. The CDR3, as DNA: TGTGCCAGCAGCTTAGAGGGGCCAGGCCACAATCAGCCCCAGCATTTT.

The rearrangement uses TRBV6-4 and TRBJ1-2; unclear D gene. CDR1 MRHNA and CDR2 SNTAGT come from the germline V gene. Trimming removed 0 bases at V and 8 bases at J, with 4 bases between. CDR3 length equals 11 residues. The CDR3 DNA reads TGTGCCAGCAGTGACTCGCGGGGCTACACCTTC. This encodes CASSDSRGYTF.

The CDR3 protein is CASWGGVRAGANVLTF. CDR3 in DNA: TGCGCCAGCTGGGGAGGGGTGAGGGCTGGGGCCAACGTCCTGACTTTC. The chain carries TRBV5-1 and TRBJ2-6, with 7 bases lining up with TRBD2. Per the germline V gene, CDR1 is SGHRS and CDR2 is YFSETQ. V lost 7 bases and J lost 2; bases outside the gene matches: 9. CDR3 length: 16 residues.

On this clone: This same CDR3 is encoded by further DNA sequences in the sample. The rearrangement links TRBV18 to TRBJ2-3; a weak D match, TRBD2 (5 bases). V lost 3 bases to trimming and J lost 1 base, with 5 bases between them. CDR3 size: 13 residues. Germline CDR1 KGHSH, CDR2 LQKENI. DNA for the CDR3: TGTGCCAGCTCACCGCGGGGCACAGATACGCAGTATTTT. This encodes CASSPRGTDTQYF.

The V and J genes are TRBV10-3 and TRBJ1-1, with 7 bases identical to TRBD1. Looked up from germline, CDR1 is ENHRY and CDR2 is SYGVKD. V lost 6 bases and J lost 0; bases outside the gene matches: 7. The CDR3 loop spans 15 amino acids. The CDR3 region has the DNA TGTGCCATCAGCCAGGGACAGACCTTGAACACTGAAGCTTTCTTT. As protein: CAISQGQTLNTEAFF.

The rearrangement joins TRBV5-4 to TRBJ2-3; no clear D. The CDR3 extends over 15 amino acids. Deletions cut 0 bases from V and 2 bases from J, with 10 bases between. CDR1 and CDR2 from the germline V gene are SGHNT and YYREEE (reference sequence). For the CDR3, the DNA is TGTGCCAGCAGCTTGGAACAGCTCTACACAGATACGCAGTATTTT. Translated: CASSLEQLYTDTQYF.

This clone was detected once. The V gene is TRBV5-1, the J gene TRBJ1-2; no firm D call. The germline CDR1 and CDR2 sequences are SGHRS and YFSETQ. This CDR3 is 13 amino acids long. With 0 bases removed from V and 6 bases from J, the gap between germline ends came to 9 bases. CDR3 nucleotides: TGCGCCAGCAGCTTGGTGGGTTTCGATGGCTACACCTTC. It yields the protein CASSLVGFDGYTF. Drawing the rest from reference TRBV5-1 and TRBJ1-2, the complete variable domain is KAGVTQTPRYLIKTRGQQVTLSCSPISGHRSVSWYQQTPGQGLQFLFEYFSETQRNKGNFPGRFSGRQFSNSRSEMNVSTLELGDSALYLCASSLVGFDGYTFGSGTRLTVV.

The V and J genes are TRBV4-2 and TRBJ2-3, with D perhaps TRBD2 (5 bases). The V gene's germline CDR1 is LGHNA and CDR2 YNFKEQ. V lost 4 bases and J 4 bases, leaving 15 bases between the germline ends. The CDR3 totals 15 residues. The CDR3 coding sequence is TGTGCCAGCAGCCCCGGCTCGGGATGGGCAGATACGCAGTATTTT. It codes for CASSPGSGWADTQYF.

The rearrangement uses TRBV5-1 and TRBJ2-7; D is perhaps TRBD1 or TRBD2 (6 bases each). V lost 5 bases and J 4 bases, leaving 16 bases between the germline ends. The CDR3 extends over 14 amino acids. CDR1 is SGHRS and CDR2 is YFSETQ in the germline V gene. CDR3: CASSRGDNRYEQYF. DNA of the CDR3: TGCGCCAGCAGTAGGGGGGATAATAGGTACGAGCAGTACTTC.

V usage is TRBV27 and J usage is TRBJ2-3; the match to TRBD2 covers 7 bases. There are 17 residues in the CDR3. The V gene end was trimmed by 2 bases and the J gene end by 4 bases; junction bases not matched to a gene: 12. Germline V gives CDR1 MNHEY, CDR2 SMNVEV (reference sequence). CDR3 sequence reads: CASSLVAGAFYADTQYF. The DNA of the CDR3 is TGTGCCAGCAGTTTAGTGGCGGGAGCTTTTTACGCAGATACGCAGTATTTT.

This clone was seen just once. This chain uses TRBV7-9 with TRBJ1-2; D perhaps matches TRBD1 (6 bases). The CDR3 extends over 14 amino acids. V was clipped by 8 bases and J by 8 bases, with 21 bases between them. CDR1 and CDR2 from the germline V gene are SEHNR and FQNEAQ (reference sequence). As DNA, the CDR3 is TGTGCCAGCGAACGATCGTCGAGGGGGTTCGGCTACACCTTC. It encodes CASERSSRGFGYTF.

V usage is TRBV7-9 and J usage is TRBJ2-5; D is unresolved. V was shortened by 3 bases and J by 1 base, with 6 bases between the two germline ends. CDR1 is SEHNR and CDR2 is FQNEAQ in the germline V gene (reference sequence). This CDR3 contains 13 residues. CDR3 sequence reads: CASSFAAQETQYF. CDR3 coding DNA: TGTGCCAGCAGCTTTGCGGCCCAAGAGACCCAGTACTTC.

This clone was seen once. The chain links TRBV4-2 to TRBJ1-1; a possible D gene is TRBD1 (6 bases). V lost 4 bases to trimming and J lost 6 bases, with 21 bases between them. Germline CDR1 is LGHNA and CDR2 is YNFKEQ. The length of the CDR3 is 16 residues. The CDR3 is CASSLRSGDSSAEAFF. The CDR3 region has the DNA TGTGCCAGCAGCCTTCGTTCAGGGGATAGTAGCGCTGAAGCTTTCTTT.

DNA for the CDR3: TGTGCCAGCAGCCCCCGGGGGCAGCCGATGAACACTGAAGCTTTCTTT. Its protein product is CASSPRGQPMNTEAFF. The chain joins TRBV3-1 (or the pseudogene TRBV3-2) to TRBJ1-1; D is possibly TRBD1 (6 bases). CDR3 length: 16 residues. V lost 4 bases to trimming and J lost 0 bases, with 15 bases between them. From germline, CDR1 is LGHDT and CDR2 YNNKEL (reference sequence).

The rearrangement links TRBV18 to TRBJ2-1; 7 bases agree with TRBD1. The CDR3 consists of 15 residues. Germline V gene data show CDR1 as KGHSH and CDR2 as LQKENI. V gave up 2 bases and J gave up 8 bases; unmatched junction bases: 9. In DNA, the CDR3 is TGTGCCAGCTCACCATCACAGGGGAGTTTCGATGAGCAGTTCTTC. This codes for CASSPSQGSFDEQFF.

The chain employs TRBV7-2 and TRBJ1-4; 7 nucleotides agree with TRBD1. The CDR3 sequence is 15 residues long. The V gene end was trimmed by 5 bases and the J gene end by 8 bases; junction bases not matched to a gene: 11. Germline lookup yields CDR1 SGHTA and CDR2 FQGNSA. CDR3 in DNA: TGTGCCAGCAGCCAACGGACAGGCCTCGGCGAAAAACTGTTTTTT. This translates into CASSQRTGLGEKLFF.

The chain employs TRBV29-1 and TRBJ2-5; D unclear. The CDR3 consists of 12 residues. In germline, CDR1 is SQVTM, CDR2 ANQGSEA. Trimming shortened V by 3 bases and J by 4 bases, and 9 bases separated the two germline ends. This CDR3 reads CSVEKGIETQYF. The DNA of the CDR3 is TGCAGCGTTGAGAAGGGTATAGAGACCCAGTACTTC.

The V call is TRBV6-2 or TRBV6-3, the J call TRBJ2-5; 10 bases align to TRBD2. Germline assignment: CDR1 MNHEY and CDR2 SVGEGT. The CDR3 length is 16 residues. Trimming removed 6 bases from V and 5 bases from J; junction bases left unmatched: 12. CDR3 sequence reads: CASSLTGLAVGETQYF. CDR3 coding DNA: TGTGCCAGCAGCCTCACCGGACTAGCGGTTGGGGAGACCCAGTACTTC.

The chain employs TRBV7-2 and TRBJ2-7; D is possibly TRBD1 (6 bases). V was trimmed by 4 bases and J by 4 bases, leaving 17 bases between them. The CDR3 covers 15 residues. Looked up from germline, CDR1 is SGHTA and CDR2 is FQGNSA. The CDR3 here is CASSSIGGRGYEQYF. The CDR3 DNA reads as TGTGCCAGCAGCTCGATAGGGGGAAGAGGGTACGAGCAGTACTTC.

The chain carries TRBV19 and TRBJ1-6, with a possible D match to TRBD1 (5 bases). V lost 5 bases, J lost 4 bases, and 15 bases lay in between. The CDR3 runs 16 residues. The V gene's germline CDR1 is LNHDA and CDR2 SQIVND (reference sequence). DNA for the CDR3: TGTGCCAGTAGTTTTACAGGAATTGGTTATAATTCACCCCTCCACTTT. Encoded protein: CASSFTGIGYNSPLHF.

This CDR3 reads CASSSGVAGYTF. In DNA, the CDR3 is TGTGCCAGTAGCTCGGGGGTTGCTGGCTACACCTTC. The chain employs TRBV19 and TRBJ1-2; perhaps TRBD1 as D (5 bases). CDR3 size: 12 residues. V shed 6 bases and J shed 7 bases, with 12 bases lying between them. Per the germline V gene, CDR1 is LNHDA and CDR2 is SQIVND (reference sequence).

The chain couples TRBV5-1 to TRBJ2-3; 10 bases map to TRBD1. Germline V CDR1 and CDR2: SGHRS, YFSETQ. Germline trimming cut 4 bases from V and 6 bases from J; bases unmatched to any gene: 11. The CDR3 covers 16 residues. The CDR3 region is CASSPQGTGVMDTQYF. The CDR3, as DNA: TGCGCCAGCAGCCCGCAAGGGACAGGGGTAATGGATACGCAGTATTTT.

V is TRBV6-5 and J is TRBJ2-1; D ambiguous. The V and J ends lost 6 bases and 8 bases respectively, with 17 bases between them. The germline CDR1 and CDR2 sequences are MNHEY and SVGAGI. This CDR3 has 14 residues. The DNA of the CDR3 is TGTGCCAGCAGGAGCCCGGGCCCTTTGGATGAGCAGTTCTTC. This translates into CASRSPGPLDEQFF.

This rearrangement joins TRBV27 to TRBJ2-1; D unresolved. The CDR3 loop spans 12 amino acids. Germline CDR1 MNHEY, CDR2 SMNVEV (reference sequence). Trimming left V 6 bases short and J 15 bases short, with 18 bases between. The CDR3 nucleotides are TGTGCCAGCAGCCCTTCGGGTTATGATCGGTTCTTC. Amino acid sequence: CASSPSGYDRFF.